Listed here is a single T cell receptor (beta chain). At the DNA level, this CDR3 is encoded by other sequences in the same sample as well. This sample stems from a study of cytomegalovirus exposure and HLA in healthy donors. TCRdb's table, derived via immunoSEQ multiplex PCR, lists solely in-frame clones and lacks some. The table shows under 200,000 clones, with around nine tenths occurring only once. Germline CDR1 and CDR2: MNHEY and SVGAGI. The CDR3 contains 15 residues. V was pared by 0 bases and J by 3 bases, with 3 bases of the junction left unmatched. J is TRBJ2-7 and V is TRBV6-5; 9 bases are a match to TRBD2. The sequencing sample was made of PBMCs. The TCR originated in a woman aged 18-29 years in good health and CMV-seropositive. The CDR3: CASSYSSSGSYEQYF. The DNA of the CDR3 is TGTGCCAGCAGTTACTCGAGTAGCGGGAGCTACGAGCAGTACTTC.